The 23 T cell receptor beta chains below come from one sample, sequenced in a study of graft-versus-host responses after intestinal transplantation. Some clones are missing from TCRdb's copy, which holds only in-frame ones; the method was immunoSEQ multiplex PCR. The sample has about 11,000 clones, 31% seen once. The sample was alloreactive CD4+ T cells from a mixed lymphocyte reaction culture, taken before transplantation. Subset indicated: CFSE-low proliferating T cells sorted from roughly 6-day pre-transplant mixed lymphocyte reaction (GvH or HvG direction). The receptors were gathered from a human patient who was an organ donor for intestinal transplantation.

The genes are TRBV29-1 and TRBJ2-5; D might be TRBD1 (6 bases). V was shortened by 4 bases and J by 5 bases, with 11 bases between the two germline ends. The CDR3 has 12 residues. Germline CDR1 and CDR2: SQVTM and ANQGSEA. This CDR3 is CSVGQAWETQYF. DNA of the CDR3: TGCAGCGTTGGACAGGCATGGGAGACCCAGTACTTC. Drawing the rest from reference TRBV29-1 and TRBJ2-5, the complete variable domain is SAVISQKPSRDICQRGTSLTIQCQVDSQVTMMFWYRQQPGQSLTLIATANQGSEATYESGFVIDKFPISRPNLTFSTLTVSNMSPEDSSIYLCSVGQAWETQYFGPGTRLLVL.

This clone was found a few times. This chain joins TRBV7-2 and TRBJ2-7, with 7 bases that match TRBD2. The germline V gene encodes CDR1 SGHTA and CDR2 FQGNSA. The CDR3 has 15 amino acids. V was pared by 4 bases and J by 4 bases, with 10 bases of the junction left unmatched. CDR3 sequence (DNA): TGTGCCAGCAGCTGGCAGGGAGGGAGGTGGTACGAGCAGTACTTC. Its translation is CASSWQGGRWYEQYF.

This clone appeared a few times. The chain links TRBV4-1 to TRBJ1-2; TRBD1 matches at 7 bases. Germline CDR1 is MGHRA and CDR2 is YSYEKL. The CDR3 loop spans 14 amino acids. The V gene end was trimmed by 5 bases and the J gene end by 4 bases; junction bases not matched to a gene: 7. The CDR3 spells CASSETGRGYGYTF. The CDR3 nucleotides read TGCGCCAGCAGCGAGACAGGGCGAGGCTATGGCTACACCTTC.

This clone was detected a few times. The V call is TRBV4-1, the J call TRBJ2-1; TRBD2 might be the D (6 bases). CDR1 is MGHRA and CDR2 is YSYEKL in the germline V gene. The CDR3 has 13 residues. V dropped 1 base and J dropped 7 bases, with 8 bases sitting between them. The CDR3 loop is CASSQAGGNEQFF. The CDR3 DNA is TGCGCCAGCAGCCAAGCTGGGGGGAATGAGCAGTTCTTC.

This clone is deemed medium-sized. V gene TRBV7-6 combines with J gene TRBJ1-1; 7 nucleotides match TRBD1. The ends lost 5 bases at V and 4 bases at J; junction bases unmatched: 7. Germline V gene data show CDR1 as SGHVS and CDR2 as FNYEAQ. The CDR3 loop spans 14 amino acids. The CDR3: CASSPRQGTTEAFF. The DNA for the CDR3 is TGTGCCAGCAGCCCCCGACAGGGAACCACTGAAGCTTTCTTT. Together with reference TRBV7-6 and TRBJ1-1, the CDR3 gives the full variable domain: GAGVSQSPRYKVTKRGQDVALRCDPISGHVSLYWYRQALGQGPEFLTYFNYEAQQDKSGLPNDRFSAERPEGSISTLTIQRTEQRDSAMYRCASSPRQGTTEAFFGQGTRLTVV.

This rearrangement joins TRBV4-2 to TRBJ2-5; 12 bases map to TRBD2. Germline CDR1 LGHNA, CDR2 YNFKEQ. This CDR3 contains 16 residues. V lost 3 bases, J lost 1 base, and 3 bases stayed unmatched. CDR3 loop: CASSHGLAGLQETQYF. The CDR3 DNA follows: TGTGCCAGCAGCCACGGACTAGCGGGGCTCCAAGAGACCCAGTACTTC.

This sequence joins TRBV5-6 and TRBJ2-7, with D uncertain. CDR3 length: 12 amino acids. V was clipped by 1 base and J by 6 bases, with 8 bases between them. The germline V gene encodes CDR1 SGHDT and CDR2 YYEEEE. The CDR3 loop is CASSLYPTEQYF. The DNA for the CDR3 is TGTGCCAGCAGCTTGTACCCTACCGAGCAGTACTTC.

This clone has just a few counts. The V call is TRBV7-9, the J call TRBJ2-3, with 9 positions matching TRBD2. This CDR3 has 16 residues. V was clipped by 2 bases and J by 2 bases; unmatched bases: 5. The germline V gene encodes CDR1 SEHNR and CDR2 FQNEAQ (reference sequence). The DNA for the CDR3 is TGTGCCAGCAGCTTATTGCGGGGGGGCCTCACAGATACGCAGTATTTT. It translates to CASSLLRGGLTDTQYF.

This chain links TRBV18 with TRBJ2-5, with 12 bases aligning to TRBD2. The J call is uncertain, as TRBJ2-7 better fits the DNA end. The germline gives CDR1 KGHSH, CDR2 LQKENI. The CDR3 totals 17 residues. The CDR3 DNA reads as TGTGCCAGCTCACTCCGCGCGACTAGCGGGGGCCCCTACGAGCAGTACTTC. Its protein product is CASSLRATSGGPYEQYF.

This sequence joins TRBV20-1 and TRBJ2-5; maybe TRBD2 (6 bases). V dropped 4 bases and J dropped 4 bases, with 7 bases sitting between them. The CDR3 totals 11 residues. Germline lookup yields CDR1 DFQATT and CDR2 SNEGSKA (reference sequence). The CDR3 loop reads CSATSVETQYF. The CDR3, as DNA: TGCAGTGCTACTAGCGTAGAGACCCAGTACTTC.

The chain has TRBV7-2 and TRBJ2-5; 7 bases map to TRBD2. This CDR3 is built from 15 residues. Trimming removed 2 bases from V and 5 bases from J; junction bases left unmatched: 8. Germline V gives CDR1 SGHTA, CDR2 FQGNSA. CDR3 bases: TGTGCCAGCAGCTTATGGGGGGGGATAGGGGAGACCCAGTACTTC. As protein: CASSLWGGIGETQYF.

The V and J genes are TRBV6-6 and TRBJ1-1; the D is unclear. CDR1 and CDR2 from the germline V gene are MNHNY and SVGAGI (reference sequence). This CDR3 is built from 12 residues. Trimming removed 4 bases at V and 10 bases at J, with 13 bases between. The CDR3 loop is CASSSQVLGAFF. The DNA for the CDR3 is TGTGCCAGCAGTTCGCAGGTCCTTGGAGCTTTCTTT.

The chain carries TRBV5-1 and TRBJ2-1, with 8 positions matching TRBD2. The CDR3 spans 16 residues. Trimming cost V 3 bases and J 4 bases; bases outside gene matches: 9. CDR1 is SGHRS and CDR2 is YFSETQ in the germline V gene. CDR3 loop: CASSYHPRGEYNEQFF. The CDR3 coding sequence is TGCGCCAGCAGCTACCATCCGCGGGGGGAGTACAATGAGCAGTTCTTC.

In its sample, this clone was seen once. The chain is built from TRBV4-3 and TRBJ1-3, with 8 bases lining up with TRBD1. The junction had 6 bases not matched to a gene; V was cut back by 5 bases and J by 3 bases. The germline V gene encodes CDR1 LGHNA and CDR2 YSLEER. The CDR3 is 15 residues long. The CDR3 coding sequence is TGCGCCAGCAGCGAACGGACAGGGAATGGAAACACCATATATTTT. Amino acids: CASSERTGNGNTIYF.

The table lists this clone with a few counts. The chain carries TRBV23-1 and TRBJ1-1, with a possible D match to TRBD1 (5 bases). TRBV23-1 is filed as an ORF, its function uncertain. This CDR3 region has 13 residues. The V and J ends lost 4 bases and 7 bases respectively, with 13 bases between them. The CDR3 is CASSRKGVSEAFF. DNA for the CDR3: TGCGCCAGCAGTCGGAAAGGGGTGAGTGAAGCTTTCTTT.

The rearrangement uses TRBV4-3 and TRBJ1-6; TRBD1 agrees at 7 bases. Trimming removed 0 bases from V and 10 bases from J; junction bases left unmatched: 9. The CDR3 is 16 amino acids. Per germline, CDR1 LGHNA and CDR2 YSLEER. This CDR3 is CASSQDGAGGRSPLHF. The CDR3 coding sequence is TGCGCCAGCAGCCAAGATGGGGCAGGGGGAAGGTCACCCCTCCACTTT.

Comments on this clone: The same CDR3 is also encoded by other DNA sequences in this sample. J is TRBJ2-2 and V is TRBV7-3, with 14 bases that match TRBD2. The CDR3 is 18 amino acids. V lost 6 bases, J lost 2 bases, and 8 bases stayed unmatched. CDR1 is SGHTA and CDR2 is FQGTGA in the germline V gene. CDR3 sequence (DNA): TGTGCCAGCAGTCCGCCCGGACTAGCGGGGGGTAACACCGGGGAGCTGTTTTTT. Protein sequence: CASSPPGLAGGNTGELFF.

The V gene is TRBV6-5, the J gene TRBJ2-3, with 8 bases that match TRBD2. Germline V gives CDR1 MNHEY, CDR2 SVGAGI. J lost 4 bases, V lost 5 bases, and 8 bases had no gene match. This CDR3 region has 15 residues. The CDR3 here is CASSALAGGSDTQYF. For the CDR3, the DNA is TGTGCCAGCAGTGCCCTAGCGGGTGGTTCAGATACGCAGTATTTT.

The rearrangement joins TRBV27 to TRBJ1-3, with a possible D match to TRBD1 (5 bases). The germline V gene has CDR1 MNHEY and CDR2 SMNVEV (reference sequence). V gave up 2 bases and J gave up 9 bases, with 11 bases separating them. The CDR3 covers 13 residues. The CDR3 nucleotides read TGTGCCAGCAGTTTAACCCAGGGTAGCACCATATATTTT. This gives the protein CASSLTQGSTIYF.

This clone ranks as medium-sized. CDR3 loop: CASMARVGNTIYF. The CDR3 DNA reads TGTGCCAGCATGGCGAGGGTCGGAAACACCATATATTTT. The J gene is TRBJ1-3, the V gene TRBV6-1; D not certain. V was clipped by 7 bases and J by 4 bases, with 11 bases between them. Germline assignment: CDR1 MNHNS and CDR2 SASEGT. The CDR3 consists of 13 residues.

This clone was counted a few times. This chain joins TRBV7-3 and TRBJ1-1; D unclear. The CDR3 spans 14 residues. CDR1 and CDR2 (germline): SGHTA, FQGTGA. The V gene lost 2 bases and the J gene lost 0 bases, with 7 bases spanning the gap. The CDR3 nucleotides read TGTGCCAGCAGCTTACAGGATATGAACACTGAAGCTTTCTTT. Protein product: CASSLQDMNTEAFF.

This chain uses TRBV9 with TRBJ2-3; possibly TRBD1 for D (6 bases). With 3 bases removed from V and 3 bases from J, the gap between germline ends came to 14 bases. This CDR3 comprises 15 residues. Germline CDR1 SGDLS, CDR2 YYNGEE. The DNA for the CDR3 is TGTGCCAGCAGCGCCGATCACAGGGAAACAGATACGCAGTATTTT. It specifies CASSADHRETDTQYF.

This clone is medium-sized (0.01 to 0.1%) by share. This chain joins TRBV19 and TRBJ2-2; D not certain. Germline CDR1 is LNHDA and CDR2 is SQIVND (reference sequence). This CDR3 is built from 14 residues. V gave up 1 base and J gave up 5 bases, with 8 bases separating them. The DNA of the CDR3 is TGTGCCAGTAGTATAGTGAGATGGACCGGGGAGCTGTTTTTT. It encodes CASSIVRWTGELFF.